This T cell receptor (beta chain) was identified in a study of graft-versus-host responses after intestinal transplantation. Background on the study: Once they had received anti-thymocyte globulin induction, all recipients took tacrolimus and steroids for three to four years.

This clone has a single count. Antigen specificity is unknown. This table comes from immunoSEQ multiplex PCR, and its TCRdb copy is limited to in-frame clones, with some not included. The sample gives approximately 88,000 clones, roughly 90% of which show up once; around 0.1% is in the top ten. Germline V gene data show CDR1 as SGHTA and CDR2 as FQGTGA. Deletions cut 5 bases from V and 2 bases from J, with 13 bases between. The CDR3 covers 16 residues. General study results and limits: Peak GvH clone levels in circulation were associated with early post-transplant HvG declines. Allografts of one patient group, those with graft-donor T cell macrochimerism, had high graft-versus-host to host-versus-graft clonal ratios. Some GvH clones were seen earlier in gut or blood, suggesting intestinal origin.

This sequence joins TRBV7-3 and TRBJ2-6; D possibly corresponds to TRBD1 (6 bases). This specimen consisted of unstimulated CD4+ T cells sorted from spleen or lymph node cells, obtained before intestinal transplant. This sequence was found in a human donor who received an intestinal transplant. The CDR3: CASSDGQPTGANVLTF. The CDR3 bases are TGTGCCAGCAGCGACGGACAGCCCACTGGGGCCAACGTCCTGACTTTC.